This T cell receptor beta chain was captured in a study of blood T cell repertoires in COVID-19 (dated by TCRdb to about 2020). Notes on the research overall: Collaborator samples came from the United States, Italy and Spain and covered acute and convalescent phases of COVID-19. The material from the prospective study consisted of cDNA or gDNA derived from T cells, B-cell-depleted T cells, or PBMCs. The dataset comprised deeply sampled blood TCRbeta repertoires from subjects exposed to, actively infected with, or recovered from COVID-19. A freely available public database, intended as a resource for researchers studying the immune response to SARS-CoV-2, is where the repertoires were released. Samples were obtained from the ongoing ImmuneRACE study (first 160 participants) and from 950 to 1,500 subjects provided by 6 global collaborators. Sample metadata almost always included a de-identified subject ID, COVID-19 status, age in years and sex. HLA class I and class II types, where available, came from metadata supplied by the sample provider rather than from assay-based typing. General findings and caveats noted by the study authors: How much clinical and demographic metadata was included differed by source and by participant, and the metadata was provided uncurated.

Clipping removes 6 bases from V and 9 bases from J, with 1 as the unmatched junction base count. The CDR3 starts with the cysteine, ends with the phenylalanine, and has 13 residues. CDR3 DNA only is kept here, 39 bases in frame from base 1. Sequences MGHRA (CDR1) and YSYEKL (CDR2) are obtained from the germline V gene. TCRbeta CDR3 regions were amplified from genomic DNA by means of the immunoSEQ Assay, a bias-controlled multiplex PCR. The paper's processing steps were these. The number of nucleated cells in each sample was estimated from the amplification of reference gene primers within the assay. To quantify the absolute abundance of each unique TCRbeta CDR3 rearrangement, sequence reads were collapsed and filtered. For each sample, productive Simpson clonality was calculated as the square root of Simpson's diversity index across productive rearrangements. TCRdb obtained this table from immuneACCESS and retained in-frame rearrangements with V and J assigned. These tables miss some clones; where compared with another copy, unresolved V genes account for less than half of the shortfall, and the remainder is unexplained. The D gene and trimming were derived from the DNA, and the V and J assignments and clone size from that table. For this sample there are 400,000 or so clones; 75% to 90% appear just once. In total, the top ten clones hold about 1.1% of the sample.

This clone has a count of ten or more. Its cognate antigen has yet to be identified. Base qualities are missing; no much larger clone stands one base away. Participants in the prospective study were enrolled through a virtual design, were aged roughly 18 to 100 years, and lived in approximately 25 United States geographic areas. In the prospective study, cohorts were assigned on the basis of participant-reported clinical history obtained from a screening survey and a study questionnaire. For ImmuneRACE Cohort 3, a participant was defined as recovered based on two consecutive negative NP/OP PCR tests, clearance by a healthcare professional, or resolution of symptoms. Each participant in the prospective study had whole blood, serum and a nasopharyngeal or oropharyngeal swab collected by mobile phlebotomists. Additional blood draws and questionnaires over an approximately 2-month period could optionally be provided by prospective study participants. Before DNA extraction, prospective study blood samples were shipped either frozen or at room temperature.

The sample taken for sequencing was PBMCs or T cells enriched from blood (not recorded which). The TCR was taken from a man aged 25-40 years who had recovered from COVID-19. The rearranged segments are TRBV4-1 and TRBJ2-1; 14 bases in between match TRBD2. The nucleotides read TGCGCCAGCAGAGGACTAGCGGGAGGTGAGCAGTTCTTC. Translated, this gives CASRGLAGGEQFF.